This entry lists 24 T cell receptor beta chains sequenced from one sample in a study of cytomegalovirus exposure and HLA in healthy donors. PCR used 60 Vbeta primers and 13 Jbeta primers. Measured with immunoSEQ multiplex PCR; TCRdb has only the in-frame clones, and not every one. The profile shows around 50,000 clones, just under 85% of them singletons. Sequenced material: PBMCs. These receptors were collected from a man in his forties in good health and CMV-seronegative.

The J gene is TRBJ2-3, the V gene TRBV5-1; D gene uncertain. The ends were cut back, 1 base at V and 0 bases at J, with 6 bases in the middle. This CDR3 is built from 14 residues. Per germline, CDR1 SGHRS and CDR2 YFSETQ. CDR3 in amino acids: CASSLTTSTDTQYF. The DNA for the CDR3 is TGCGCCAGCAGCTTGACGACTAGCACAGATACGCAGTATTTT.

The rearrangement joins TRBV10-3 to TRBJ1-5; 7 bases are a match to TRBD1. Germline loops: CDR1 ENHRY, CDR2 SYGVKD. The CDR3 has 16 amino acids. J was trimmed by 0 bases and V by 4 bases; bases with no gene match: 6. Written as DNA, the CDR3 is TGTGCCATCAGTGTCGGGGACAGTTATAGCAATCAGCCCCAGCATTTT. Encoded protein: CAISVGDSYSNQPQHF.

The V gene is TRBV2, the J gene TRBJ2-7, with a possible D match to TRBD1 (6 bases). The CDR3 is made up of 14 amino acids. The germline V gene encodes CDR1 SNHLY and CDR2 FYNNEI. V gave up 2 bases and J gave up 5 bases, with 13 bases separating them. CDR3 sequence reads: CASSERQGSHEQYV. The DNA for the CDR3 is TGTGCCAGCAGTGAACGTCAGGGGAGCCACGAGCAGTACGTC.

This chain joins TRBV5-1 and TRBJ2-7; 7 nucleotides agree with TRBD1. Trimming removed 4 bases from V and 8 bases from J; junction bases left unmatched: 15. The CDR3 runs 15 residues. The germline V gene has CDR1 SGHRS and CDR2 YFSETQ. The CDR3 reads CASSAVTGPFNQQYF. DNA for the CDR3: TGCGCCAGCAGCGCCGTGACAGGGCCGTTCAATCAGCAGTACTTC.

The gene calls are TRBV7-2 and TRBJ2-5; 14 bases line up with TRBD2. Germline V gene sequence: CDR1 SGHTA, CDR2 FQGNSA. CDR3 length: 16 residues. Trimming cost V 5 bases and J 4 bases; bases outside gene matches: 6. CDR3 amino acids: CASSTEGTSGGETQYF. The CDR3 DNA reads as TGTGCCAGCAGCACAGAGGGGACTAGCGGGGGAGAGACCCAGTACTTC.

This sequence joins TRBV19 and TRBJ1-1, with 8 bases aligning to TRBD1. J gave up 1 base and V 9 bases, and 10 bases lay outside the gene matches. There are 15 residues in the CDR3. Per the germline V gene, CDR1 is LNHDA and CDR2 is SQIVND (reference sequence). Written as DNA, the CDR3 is TGTGCCAGCCAGGTACGGGGACAGGCGAACACTGAAGCTTTCTTT. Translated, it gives CASQVRGQANTEAFF.

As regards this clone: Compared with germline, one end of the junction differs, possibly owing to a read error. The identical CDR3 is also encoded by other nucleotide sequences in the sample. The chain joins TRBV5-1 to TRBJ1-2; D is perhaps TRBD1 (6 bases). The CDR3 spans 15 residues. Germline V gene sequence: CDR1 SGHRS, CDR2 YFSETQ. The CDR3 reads CASSPAPGGADGYTF. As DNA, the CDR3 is TGTGCCAGCAGCCCCGCACCCGGGGGGGCAGATGGCTACACCTTC.

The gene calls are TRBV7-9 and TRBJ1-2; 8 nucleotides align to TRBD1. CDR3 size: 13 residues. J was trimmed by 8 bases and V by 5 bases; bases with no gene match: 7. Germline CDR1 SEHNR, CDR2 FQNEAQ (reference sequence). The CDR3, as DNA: TGTGCCAGCAGCCCAGGGGGCATGACCGGCTACACCTTC. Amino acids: CASSPGGMTGYTF.

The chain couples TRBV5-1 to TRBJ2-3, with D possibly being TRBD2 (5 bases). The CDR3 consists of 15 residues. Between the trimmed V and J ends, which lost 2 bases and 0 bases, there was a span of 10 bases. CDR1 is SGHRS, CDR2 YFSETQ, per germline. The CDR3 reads CASSLSGVSTDTQYF. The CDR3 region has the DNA TGCGCCAGCAGCTTATCCGGGGTCAGCACAGATACGCAGTATTTT.

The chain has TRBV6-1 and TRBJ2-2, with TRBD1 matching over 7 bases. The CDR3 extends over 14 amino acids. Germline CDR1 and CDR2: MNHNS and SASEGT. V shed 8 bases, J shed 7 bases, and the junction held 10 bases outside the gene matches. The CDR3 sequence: CASEPGGVIGELFF. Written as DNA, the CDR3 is TGTGCCAGCGAACCAGGGGGAGTAATCGGGGAGCTGTTTTTT.

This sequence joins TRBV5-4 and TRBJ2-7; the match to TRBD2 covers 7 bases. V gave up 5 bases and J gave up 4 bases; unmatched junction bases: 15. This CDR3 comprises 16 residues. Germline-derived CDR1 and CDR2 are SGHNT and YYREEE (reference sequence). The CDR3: CASRGEGAGNRYEQYF. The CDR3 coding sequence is TGTGCCAGCAGGGGGGAGGGCGCAGGGAATAGATACGAGCAGTACTTC.

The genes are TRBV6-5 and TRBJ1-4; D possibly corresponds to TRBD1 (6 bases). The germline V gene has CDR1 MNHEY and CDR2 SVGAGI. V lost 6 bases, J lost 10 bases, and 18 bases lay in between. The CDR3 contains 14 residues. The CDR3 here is CASRNRAPAGKLFF. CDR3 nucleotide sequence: TGTGCCAGCAGGAACAGGGCGCCCGCAGGAAAACTGTTTTTT.

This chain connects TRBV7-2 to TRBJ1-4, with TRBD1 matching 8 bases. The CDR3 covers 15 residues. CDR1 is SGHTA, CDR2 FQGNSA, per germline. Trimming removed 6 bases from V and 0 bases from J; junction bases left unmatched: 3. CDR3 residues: CASSPTGATNEKLFF. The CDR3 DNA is TGTGCCAGCAGTCCGACAGGGGCAACTAATGAAAAACTGTTTTTT. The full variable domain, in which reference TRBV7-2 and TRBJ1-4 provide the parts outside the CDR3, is GAGVSQSPSNKVTEKGKDVELRCDPISGHTALYWYRQSLGQGLEFLIYFQGNSAPDKSGLPSDRFSAERTGGSVSTLTIQRTQQEDSAVYLCASSPTGATNEKLFFGSGTQLSVL.

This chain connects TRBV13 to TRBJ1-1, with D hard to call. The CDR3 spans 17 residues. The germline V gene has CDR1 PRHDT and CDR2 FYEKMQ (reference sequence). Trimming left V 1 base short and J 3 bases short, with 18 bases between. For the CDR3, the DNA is TGTGCCAGCAGCTTAGTAGCGGCTCTAGACCGGGACACTGAAGCTTTCTTT. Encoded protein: CASSLVAALDRDTEAFF.

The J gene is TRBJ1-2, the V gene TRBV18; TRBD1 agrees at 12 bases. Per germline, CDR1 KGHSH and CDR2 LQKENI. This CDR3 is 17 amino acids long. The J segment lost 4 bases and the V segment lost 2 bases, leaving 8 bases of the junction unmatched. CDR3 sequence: CASSPGTGGERPYGYTF. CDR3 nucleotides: TGTGCCAGCTCACCAGGGACAGGGGGCGAGAGGCCCTATGGCTACACCTTC.

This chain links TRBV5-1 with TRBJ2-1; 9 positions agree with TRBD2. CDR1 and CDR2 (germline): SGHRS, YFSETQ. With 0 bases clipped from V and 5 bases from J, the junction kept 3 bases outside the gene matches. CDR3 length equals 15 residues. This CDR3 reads CASSLVLAGNNEQFF. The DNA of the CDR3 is TGCGCCAGCAGCTTGGTTCTAGCGGGGAACAATGAGCAGTTCTTC.

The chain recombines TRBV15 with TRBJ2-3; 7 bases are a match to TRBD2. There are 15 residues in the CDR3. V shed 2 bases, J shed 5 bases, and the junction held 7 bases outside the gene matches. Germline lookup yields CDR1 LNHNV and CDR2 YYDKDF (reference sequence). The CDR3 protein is CATSRTSVYIDTQYF. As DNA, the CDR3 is TGTGCCACCAGCAGAACTAGCGTTTATATAGATACGCAGTATTTT.

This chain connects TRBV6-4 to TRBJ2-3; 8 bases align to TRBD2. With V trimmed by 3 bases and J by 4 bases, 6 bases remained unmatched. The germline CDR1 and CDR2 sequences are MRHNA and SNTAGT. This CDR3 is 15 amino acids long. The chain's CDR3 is CASSDSGAGADTQYF. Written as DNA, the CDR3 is TGTGCCAGCAGTGATAGCGGGGCCGGGGCAGATACGCAGTATTTT.

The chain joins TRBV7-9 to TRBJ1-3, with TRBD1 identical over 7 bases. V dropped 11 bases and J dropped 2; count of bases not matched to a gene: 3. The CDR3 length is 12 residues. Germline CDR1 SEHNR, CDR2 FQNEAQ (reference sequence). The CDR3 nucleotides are TGTGCCTTGCAGGGGGCTGGAAACACCATATATTTT. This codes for CALQGAGNTIYF.

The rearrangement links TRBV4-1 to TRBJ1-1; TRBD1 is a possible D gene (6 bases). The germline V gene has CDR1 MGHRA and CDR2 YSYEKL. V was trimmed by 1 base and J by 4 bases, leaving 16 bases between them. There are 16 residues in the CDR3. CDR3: CASSQVSRSGATEAFF. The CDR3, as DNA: TGCGCCAGCAGCCAAGTAAGTCGTTCAGGGGCCACTGAAGCTTTCTTT.

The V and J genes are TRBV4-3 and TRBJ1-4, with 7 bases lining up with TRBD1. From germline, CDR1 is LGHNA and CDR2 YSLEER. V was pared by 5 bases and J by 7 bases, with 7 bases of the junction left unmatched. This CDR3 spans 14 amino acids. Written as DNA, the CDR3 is TGCGCCAGCAGCTGGGGACAGAAGGGTGAAAAACTGTTTTTT. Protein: CASSWGQKGEKLFF.

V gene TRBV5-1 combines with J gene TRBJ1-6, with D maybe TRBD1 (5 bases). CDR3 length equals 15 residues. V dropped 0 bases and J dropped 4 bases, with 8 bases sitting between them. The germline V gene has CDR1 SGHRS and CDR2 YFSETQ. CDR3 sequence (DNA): TGCGCCAGCAGCTTGGAGGACAATTATAATTCACCCCTCCACTTT. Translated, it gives CASSLEDNYNSPLHF.

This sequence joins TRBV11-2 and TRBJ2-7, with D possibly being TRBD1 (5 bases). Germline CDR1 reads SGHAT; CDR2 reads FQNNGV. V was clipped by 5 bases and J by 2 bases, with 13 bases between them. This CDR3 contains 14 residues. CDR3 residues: CASSSPGRPYEQYF. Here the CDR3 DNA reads TGTGCCAGCAGCAGTCCAGGGCGGCCCTACGAGCAGTACTTC.

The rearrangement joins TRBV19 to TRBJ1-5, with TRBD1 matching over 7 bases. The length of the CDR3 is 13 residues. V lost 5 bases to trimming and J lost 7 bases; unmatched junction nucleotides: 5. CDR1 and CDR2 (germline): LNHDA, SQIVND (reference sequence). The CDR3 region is CASSRQGEQPQHF. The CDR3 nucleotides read TGTGCCAGTAGTCGACAGGGTGAACAGCCCCAGCATTTT.